This T cell receptor (beta chain) was found in a study of shared clonotypes between healthy human individuals. The CDR3 contains 16 residues. V shed 4 bases and J shed 0 bases, with 16 bases lying between them. Germline values: CDR1 GTSNPN, CDR2 SVGIG (reference sequence). TCRdb keeps only in-frame clones here, not all; method: immunoSEQ multiplex PCR. The sample holds 550,000 to 800,000 clones, 74% seen once. Sequencing was done on a sample of memory CD4+ T cells sorted from blood. As for subset: CD45RA-negative fraction. This sequence was found in a young woman in good health. J is TRBJ2-4 and V is TRBV30; no reliable D call. CDR3 bases: TGTGCCTGGACCCCATCCGGACGGTTAGCCAAAAACATTCAGTACTTC. It specifies CAWTPSGRLAKNIQYF.